This T cell receptor (beta chain) derives from a study of shared clonotypes between healthy human individuals. CDR1 and CDR2 from the germline V gene are LNHDA and SQIVND (reference sequence). The CDR3 length is 16 residues. V was clipped by 0 bases and J by 2 bases, with 11 bases between them. The assay was carried out at the deep level. Assay: immunoSEQ multiplex PCR; the TCRdb copy retains only in-frame clones and omits some. Among hundreds of thousands of clones listed, 90% to 97% were seen once. Material for sequencing was naive CD4+ T cells sorted from blood. Subset denoted: CD45RA+ positively selected. The chain recombines TRBV19 with TRBJ1-5; D ambiguous. This clonotype originated in a woman in her twenties or thirties in good health. The CDR3 region is CASSIDLGFGNQPQHF. CDR3 sequence (DNA): TGTGCCAGTAGTATAGATCTGGGGTTCGGCAATCAGCCCCAGCATTTT.